Shown below are 26 T cell receptor beta chains from a single sample sequenced in a study of blood T cell repertoires in COVID-19. The data were produced by immunoSEQ multiplex PCR, yet TCRdb's version contains in-frame clones alone and is incomplete. The sample lists some 300,000 clones, approximately 86% occurring once. Source material: peripheral blood. The source of these receptors is a woman aged 70-85 years with COVID-19, enrolled during active disease.

The chain has TRBV2 and TRBJ2-5; 9 positions agree with TRBD1. The J segment lost 2 bases and the V segment lost 7 bases, leaving 2 bases of the junction unmatched. Germline values: CDR1 SNHLY, CDR2 FYNNEI. The CDR3 is 13 residues long. CDR3 sequence: CASNGQGQETQYF. The CDR3 DNA follows: TGTGCCAGCAATGGACAGGGGCAAGAGACCCAGTACTTC.

This clone was detected many times. This chain connects TRBV6-5 to TRBJ1-2, with 7 bases fitting TRBD1. Germline CDR1 MNHEY, CDR2 SVGAGI. CDR3 size: 15 residues. V shed 4 bases, J shed 0 bases, and the junction held 5 bases outside the gene matches. CDR3 loop: CASSSWTGANYGYTF. The CDR3 DNA reads TGTGCCAGCAGTTCCTGGACAGGAGCTAACTATGGCTACACCTTC.

The rearrangement uses TRBV18 and TRBJ1-2; D might be TRBD1 (5 bases). CDR1 and CDR2 from the germline V gene are KGHSH and LQKENI. CDR3 size: 13 residues. Trimming took 6 bases from V and 8 from J, leaving 16 bases between them. CDR3 in amino acids: CASSPNWGEGYTF. CDR3 sequence (DNA): TGTGCCAGCTCGCCCAACTGGGGGGAAGGCTACACCTTC.

J is TRBJ2-1 and V is TRBV6-1; 10 positions agree with TRBD2. This CDR3 has 14 amino acids. The junction had 3 bases not matched to a gene; V was cut back by 2 bases and J by 8 bases. The germline V gene has CDR1 MNHNS and CDR2 SASEGT. CDR3 in amino acids: CASSELAGVDEQFF. The CDR3 bases are TGTGCCAGCAGTGAACTAGCGGGGGTGGATGAGCAGTTCTTC.

This chain uses TRBV2 with TRBJ2-1; 11 positions match TRBD2. Germline lookup yields CDR1 SNHLY and CDR2 FYNNEI. V trimming: 6 bases; J trimming: 8 bases; junction bases outside the gene matches: 12. This CDR3 comprises 16 residues. In DNA form, the CDR3 reads TGTGCCAGCAGGCGCCCCCTTAGCGGGGGGGCTGATGAGCAGTTCTTC. The encoded protein is CASRRPLSGGADEQFF.

This clone was counted a single time. V usage is TRBV9 and J usage is TRBJ2-7; 8 nucleotides align to TRBD1. The CDR3 contains 14 residues. CDR1 and CDR2 (germline): SGDLS, YYNGEE. V lost 0 bases and J lost 2; bases outside the gene matches: 1. DNA of the CDR3: TGTGCCAGCAGCGTAGAACAGGGGGCCTACGAGCAGTACTTC. Translating gives CASSVEQGAYEQYF.

The rearrangement uses TRBV19 and TRBJ2-7; 11 positions match TRBD1. The CDR3 has 15 amino acids. Germline CDR1 is LNHDA and CDR2 is SQIVND (reference sequence). Unmatched junction bases numbered 4, after V lost 3 bases and J lost 3 bases. The CDR3 DNA reads as TGTGCCAGTAGTATCAGGACAGGGGGCTTCTACGAGCAGTACTTC. Translating gives CASSIRTGGFYEQYF. The full variable domain, its missing parts supplied by reference TRBV19 and TRBJ2-7, is DGGITQSPKYLFRKEGQNVTLSCEQNLNHDAMYWYRQDPGQGLRLIYYSQIVNDFQKGDIAEGYSVSREKKESFPLTVTSAQKNPTAFYLCASSIRTGGFYEQYFGPGTRLTVT.

The chain has TRBV11-2 and TRBJ1-2, with D possibly being TRBD1 (6 bases). The V end was cut by 1 base, the J end by 4 bases, with 13 bases between. Germline loops: CDR1 SGHAT, CDR2 FQNNGV. CDR3 length: 15 residues. The CDR3 DNA reads as TGTGCCAGCAGCTTAGTTGGGGGCGGGGGCTATGGCTACACCTTC. This gives the protein CASSLVGGGGYGYTF.

The chain carries TRBV18 and TRBJ2-5; 7 nucleotides agree with TRBD2. The CDR3 is 15 residues long. The germline V gene encodes CDR1 KGHSH and CDR2 LQKENI. With 6 bases clipped from V and 0 bases from J, the junction kept 7 bases outside the gene matches. The CDR3 here is CASSLVGGNQETQYF. DNA for the CDR3: TGTGCCAGCTCTCTGGTCGGGGGGAACCAAGAGACCCAGTACTTC.

The CDR3 nucleotides read TGTGCCAGCAGTTCGGACAGCCTATCTGGAAACACCATATATTTT. It yields the protein CASSSDSLSGNTIYF. The chain recombines TRBV7-2 with TRBJ1-3; weak D call: TRBD1 (6 bases). V gave up 6 bases and J gave up 1 base, with 13 bases separating them. The CDR3 is 15 amino acids. Per the germline V gene, CDR1 is SGHTA and CDR2 is FQGNSA.

The chain combines TRBV7-9 with TRBJ1-2; D is unresolved. The CDR3 has 13 amino acids. Germline V gives CDR1 SEHNR, CDR2 FQNEAQ (reference sequence). V lost 3 bases to trimming and J lost 6 bases, with 11 bases between them. The CDR3 loop is CASSLGGRNGYTF. The DNA for the CDR3 is TGTGCCAGCAGCTTGGGAGGGAGGAATGGCTACACCTTC.

The chain recombines TRBV4-2 with TRBJ2-4, with a weak D call TRBD1 (5 bases). Deletions cut 4 bases from V and 0 bases from J, with 22 bases between. Per germline, CDR1 LGHNA and CDR2 YNFKEQ. This CDR3 is built from 19 residues. DNA of the CDR3: TGTGCCAGCAGCCCGACCTCTCCCGAATCAGGGCGAGCCAAAAACATTCAGTACTTC. It is translated as CASSPTSPESGRAKNIQYF.

CDR3 region: CASFAGGSYNEQFF. The CDR3 region has the DNA TGTGCCAGCTTCGCGGGGGGCTCCTACAATGAGCAGTTCTTC. V and J are TRBV28 and TRBJ2-1; 8 nucleotides match TRBD2. Germline V CDR1 and CDR2: MDHEN, SYDVKM. The CDR3 has 14 amino acids. V gave up 8 bases and J gave up 0 bases; unmatched junction bases: 3.

The chain combines TRBV5-1 with TRBJ2-1, with 10 bases fitting TRBD2. Germline CDR1 is SGHRS and CDR2 is YFSETQ. This CDR3 has 17 residues. The ends lost 2 bases at V and 7 bases at J; junction bases unmatched: 12. CDR3 coding DNA: TGCGCCAGCAGCTTAGACCCAGCGGGGGGGTTTATAAATGAGCAGTTCTTC. Its translation: CASSLDPAGGFINEQFF.

V is TRBV7-9 and J is TRBJ1-3; D not resolved. There are 14 residues in the CDR3. V gave up 3 bases and J gave up 3 bases, with 9 bases separating them. CDR1 and CDR2 (germline): SEHNR, FQNEAQ (reference sequence). CDR3 DNA: TGTGCCAGCAGCTTTACTATGGGTGGAAACACCATATATTTT. Translating gives CASSFTMGGNTIYF.

The chain is built from TRBV30 and TRBJ1-2, with D possibly being TRBD1 (6 bases). This CDR3 is 14 amino acids long. V lost 3 bases and J lost 3, with 14 bases in between. CDR1 is GTSNPN and CDR2 is SVGIG in the germline V gene (reference sequence). CDR3: CAWRDSRVYYGYTF. CDR3 nucleotides: TGTGCCTGGAGGGACAGCCGCGTCTACTATGGCTACACCTTC.

This chain connects TRBV7-8 to TRBJ2-7, with D perhaps TRBD1 (5 bases). V was pared by 6 bases and J by 1 base, with 10 bases between. Germline assignment: CDR1 SGHVS and CDR2 FQNEAQ. The CDR3 covers 13 residues. The CDR3 nucleotides read TGTGCCAGCAGTTATACAGGTTCCTACGAGCAGTACTTC. Translation: CASSYTGSYEQYF.

Here the CDR3 DNA reads TGTGCTAGTGGTTTGGTAAATATCGAGCAGTACTTC. Translating gives CASGLVNIEQYF. This chain connects TRBV12-5 to TRBJ2-7; D is ambiguous. V was clipped by 0 bases and J by 6 bases, with 6 bases between them. The germline V gene encodes CDR1 LGHNT and CDR2 FRNRAP. This CDR3 has 12 residues.

CDR3 residues: CASSLAGGRGYEQYF. The CDR3 DNA reads as TGTGCCAGCAGCTTAGCAGGGGGAAGGGGCTACGAGCAGTACTTC. V and J are TRBV7-9 and TRBJ2-7, with D perhaps matching TRBD1 (6 bases). V shed 0 bases and J shed 3 bases, with 12 bases lying between them. The CDR3 is 15 amino acids. The germline V gene has CDR1 SEHNR and CDR2 FQNEAQ (reference sequence). Full variable domain (remainder filled in from reference TRBV7-9 and TRBJ2-7): DTGVSQNPRHKITKRGQNVTFRCDPISEHNRLYWYRQTLGQGPEFLTYFQNEAQLEKSRLLSDRFSAERPKGSFSTLEIQRTEQGDSAMYLCASSLAGGRGYEQYFGPGTRLTVT.

This sequence joins TRBV28 and TRBJ2-7; 7 bases line up with TRBD1. Per germline, CDR1 MDHEN and CDR2 SYDVKM. V lost 9 bases and J lost 3; bases outside the gene matches: 8. This CDR3 comprises 13 residues. CDR3 sequence (DNA): TGTGCCAGTGAACGACAGGGCTACTACGAGCAGTACTTC. Translating gives CASERQGYYEQYF.

The chain links TRBV3-1 (or the pseudogene TRBV3-2) to TRBJ2-5; TRBD1 matches at 7 bases. CDR1 is LGHDT, CDR2 YNNKEL, per germline (reference sequence). V lost 2 bases, J lost 1 base, and 7 bases stayed unmatched. There are 16 residues in the CDR3. The CDR3 here is CASSQLDRDSQETQYF. CDR3 sequence (DNA): TGTGCCAGCAGCCAACTAGACAGGGACAGCCAAGAGACCCAGTACTTC.

The chain has TRBV7-2 and TRBJ2-4; TRBD1 matches 7 bases. Trimming took 5 bases from V and 1 from J; bases not matched to a gene: 5. This CDR3 has 15 amino acids. From germline, CDR1 is SGHTA and CDR2 FQGNSA. CDR3 sequence: CASSILQGAKNIQYF. CDR3 nucleotide sequence: TGTGCCAGCAGCATCCTACAGGGGGCCAAAAACATTCAGTACTTC. Full variable domain (outside the CDR3, taken from reference TRBV7-2 and TRBJ2-4): GAGVSQSPSNKVTEKGKDVELRCDPISGHTALYWYRQSLGQGLEFLIYFQGNSAPDKSGLPSDRFSAERTGGSVSTLTIQRTQQEDSAVYLCASSILQGAKNIQYFGAGTRLSVL.

The chain carries TRBV10-3 and TRBJ2-2; maybe TRBD1 (7 bases). In germline, CDR1 is ENHRY, CDR2 SYGVKD. Deletions cut 4 bases from V and 1 base from J, with 13 bases between. The CDR3 covers 16 residues. For the CDR3, the DNA is TGTGCCATCAGTGTTCGGCAGGGGGGGAACACCGGGGAGCTGTTTTTT. It yields the protein CAISVRQGGNTGELFF.

V gene TRBV24-1 combines with J gene TRBJ2-1, with TRBD2 matching 7 bases. This CDR3 region has 18 residues. CDR1 is KGHDR, CDR2 SFDVKD, per germline. V shed 3 bases, J shed 0 bases, and the junction held 10 bases outside the gene matches. The CDR3 reads CATSDPGTTKSSYNEQFF. Written as DNA, the CDR3 is TGTGCCACCAGTGATCCCGGGACTACCAAAAGCTCCTACAATGAGCAGTTCTTC.

This chain links TRBV3-1 (or the pseudogene TRBV3-2) with TRBJ2-5; D gene unclear. This CDR3 is 12 amino acids long. Germline V CDR1 and CDR2: LGHDT, YNNKEL (reference sequence). Trimming shortened V by 4 bases and J by 5 bases, and 8 bases separated the two germline ends. CDR3 residues: CASSPLEETQYF. In DNA, the CDR3 is TGTGCCAGCAGCCCCCTGGAGGAGACCCAGTACTTC.

The V gene is TRBV2, the J gene TRBJ1-1; possibly TRBD1 for D (6 bases). Germline CDR1 is SNHLY and CDR2 is FYNNEI. The ends were cut back, 2 bases at V and 0 bases at J, with 10 bases in the middle. CDR3 size: 15 residues. The CDR3 bases are TGTGCCAGCAGTGAACAGGGGAGCATGAACACTGAAGCTTTCTTT. Translated: CASSEQGSMNTEAFF.